The clone carrying this TCR beta chain has a handful of counts. Antigen: not known. The data belong to a study of blood T cells in healthy people across ages. The study's findings and limits: Older age coincided with a roughly linear decline in TCR beta diversity per million T cells.

Germline values: CDR1 DFQATT, CDR2 SNEGSKA (reference sequence). Trimming at V came to 3 bases and at J to 8 bases, leaving 11 bases not matched to a gene. This CDR3 contains 15 residues. PCR was performed a second time for 7 to 11 cycles using a sample-barcoded 5' primer and a J-beta primer mix. From the 5' RACE reads, TCRdb called clonotypes with MiXCR, one entry per CDR3 protein. The repertoire holds about 540,000 distinct CDR3 sequences, less than 25% seen once, with roughly 10% in the top ten. These data are also associated with another study on T cells of mothers and their children.

The chain joins TRBV20-1 to TRBJ2-1; 9 nucleotides match TRBD1. This clonotype was obtained from a boy aged 10-17 years in good health. Sequenced: blood. The CDR3 here is CSAREDRGVADEQFF. CDR3 nucleotides: TGCAGTGCTAGGGAGGACAGGGGTGTCGCGGATGAGCAGTTCTTC.